A single sample gave rise to the 32 T cell receptor beta chains below, sequenced in a study of blood T cell repertoires in COVID-19 (dated by TCRdb to about 2020). The method behind the library was the immunoSEQ multiplex PCR assay. As stored in TCRdb, this immuneACCESS dataset retains in-frame rearrangements with V and J assigned. A fraction of the clones does not appear; measured against another copy, unresolved V genes explain less than half of the discrepancy, and the remainder lacks a known reason. Within this sample are around 270,000 clones, with roughly 84% of them counted one time only. About 1.6% of the sample lies in the top ten. The source material was peripheral blood. The receptors come from a woman aged 40 to 49 who had recovered from COVID-19.

The V gene is TRBV2, the J gene TRBJ2-1; D is perhaps TRBD1 (6 bases). This CDR3 has 13 residues. Germline CDR1 is SNHLY and CDR2 is FYNNEI. The ends were cut back, 3 bases at V and 8 bases at J, with 11 bases in the middle. The CDR3 region is CASSDHRDDEQFF. The DNA for the CDR3 is TGTGCCAGCAGTGATCACAGGGACGATGAGCAGTTCTTC.

The CDR3 bases are TGTGCCAGCAGTTTATATCAGGGTTCTCATTCACCCCTCCACTTT. Its protein product is CASSLYQGSHSPLHF. This rearrangement joins TRBV28 to TRBJ1-6; a weak D match, TRBD1 (5 bases). With 1 base removed from V and 8 bases from J, the gap between germline ends came to 12 bases. Germline CDR1 MDHEN, CDR2 SYDVKM. The CDR3 is made up of 15 amino acids.

This clone was counted between two and nine times. V and J are TRBV27 and TRBJ2-7, with 7 bases that match TRBD1. CDR1 is MNHEY, CDR2 SMNVEV, per germline (reference sequence). This CDR3 has 15 amino acids. V lost 3 bases, J lost 5 bases, and 10 bases stayed unmatched. The CDR3 sequence is CASSFARGLVHEQYF. CDR3 bases: TGTGCCAGCAGTTTCGCCAGGGGGTTGGTCCACGAGCAGTACTTC.

The rearrangement joins TRBV6-5 to TRBJ2-7; 11 bases fit TRBD1. The CDR3 is made up of 15 amino acids. Germline CDR1 and CDR2: MNHEY and SVGAGI. The trim removed 3 bases at V and 3 bases at J, leaving 4 bases unmatched. The CDR3 nucleotides read TGTGCCAGCAGTTATGGGGACAGGGGGGTCTACGAGCAGTACTTC. Encoded protein: CASSYGDRGVYEQYF.

In regard to this clone: Other DNA sequences within the sample encode an identical CDR3. J is TRBJ1-2 and V is TRBV6-5, with 10 bases matching TRBD1. V lost 0 bases, J lost 4 bases, and 5 bases stayed unmatched. Germline V gene data show CDR1 as MNHEY and CDR2 as SVGAGI. CDR3 length: 16 residues. In nucleotides, the CDR3 is TGTGCCAGCAGTTACTCTCGGACAGGGGGAGGCTATGGCTACACCTTC. Translating it yields CASSYSRTGGGYGYTF.

This clone is a singleton in its sample. The V and J genes are TRBV19 and TRBJ1-5; unclear D gene. The CDR3 sequence is 16 residues long. Germline loops: CDR1 LNHDA, CDR2 SQIVND (reference sequence). The V gene lost 6 bases and the J gene lost 0 bases, with 15 bases spanning the gap. The CDR3 nucleotides read TGTGCCAGTAGCCTGGCATGGAGTTATAGCAATCAGCCCCAGCATTTT. It yields the protein CASSLAWSYSNQPQHF. Complete variable domain (other parts from reference TRBV19 and TRBJ1-5): DGGITQSPKYLFRKEGQNVTLSCEQNLNHDAMYWYRQDPGQGLRLIYYSQIVNDFQKGDIAEGYSVSREKKESFPLTVTSAQKNPTAFYLCASSLAWSYSNQPQHFGDGTRLSIL.

In this sample, this clone turned up a few times. The chain links TRBV5-6 to TRBJ1-6; D may be TRBD1 (5 bases). V was shortened by 1 base and J by 5 bases, with 13 bases between the two germline ends. CDR3 size: 16 residues. Germline V CDR1 and CDR2: SGHDT, YYEEEE. CDR3: CASSLRRGTHNSPLHF. The CDR3 DNA reads TGTGCCAGCAGCTTGAGACGGGGGACGCATAATTCACCCCTCCACTTT. Complete variable domain (other parts from reference TRBV5-6 and TRBJ1-6): DAGVTQSPTHLIKTRGQQVTLRCSPKSGHDTVSWYQQALGQGPQFIFQYYEEEERQRGNFPDRFSGHQFPNYSSELNVNALLLGDSALYLCASSLRRGTHNSPLHFGNGTRLTVT.

This clone was counted only a few times. The J gene is TRBJ2-7, the V gene TRBV9; the match to TRBD2 covers 8 bases. Germline lookup yields CDR1 SGDLS and CDR2 YYNGEE. V shed 4 bases and J 0 bases; nucleotides not matched to a gene: 9. This CDR3 is built from 16 residues. Written as DNA, the CDR3 is TGTGCCAGCAGCTCCTCCGGGGGGGCGAGCTCCTACGAGCAGTACTTC. This sequence encodes CASSSSGGASSYEQYF.

The chain employs TRBV7-9 and TRBJ2-5; 11 bases match TRBD1. The CDR3 is 16 residues long. Germline assignment: CDR1 SEHNR and CDR2 FQNEAQ (reference sequence). V lost 2 bases, J lost 5 bases, and 7 bases stayed unmatched. The CDR3 loop is CASSLSGTGGWETQYF. CDR3 bases: TGTGCCAGCAGCTTATCGGGGACAGGGGGATGGGAGACCCAGTACTTC.

The chain uses TRBV11-3 and TRBJ1-6, with 7 bases identical to TRBD1. The V gene end was trimmed by 7 bases and the J gene end by 2 bases; junction bases not matched to a gene: 8. CDR3 length: 16 residues. Germline V lookup: CDR1 SGHNT, CDR2 YENEEA. CDR3 coding DNA: TGTGCCAGCACAAACAGGGGTGTCACCTATAATTCACCCCTCCACTTT. Translated, it gives CASTNRGVTYNSPLHF.

V usage is TRBV19 and J usage is TRBJ1-4, with D possibly matching TRBD1 (5 bases). Trimming removed 4 bases at V and 5 bases at J, with 14 bases between. CDR1 LNHDA and CDR2 SQIVND come from the germline V gene (reference sequence). CDR3 length equals 15 residues. CDR3 residues: CASSTTESKNEKLFF. CDR3 coding DNA: TGTGCCAGTAGTACGACAGAATCTAAAAATGAAAAACTGTTTTTT.

The V call is TRBV6-1, the J call TRBJ2-7; a possible D gene is TRBD1 (5 bases). Germline CDR1 reads MNHNS; CDR2 reads SASEGT. This CDR3 contains 15 residues. V was cut by 3 bases and J by 2 bases, with 14 bases left in between. In nucleotides, the CDR3 is TGTGCCAGCAGTGAGGGTTCAGGGCCTACCTACGAGCAGTACTTC. It yields the protein CASSEGSGPTYEQYF.

This clone was found once. The chain joins TRBV6-5 to TRBJ2-6; D is uncertain. The CDR3 is 14 amino acids. The germline CDR1 and CDR2 sequences are MNHEY and SVGAGI. Trimming took 10 bases from V and 0 from J, leaving 10 bases between them. The CDR3 DNA is TGTGCCACCTCTTCCTACTCTGGGGCCAACGTCCTGACTTTC. Amino acid sequence: CATSSYSGANVLTF.

The chain combines TRBV25-1 with TRBJ2-4, with D perhaps matching TRBD1 (5 bases). V was pared by 1 base and J by 5 bases, with 12 bases between. The CDR3 is 15 residues long. Germline V gene lookup returns CDR1 MGHDK and CDR2 SYGVNS. This CDR3 reads CASSEFQGMENIQYF. CDR3 nucleotides: TGTGCCAGCAGTGAATTTCAGGGAATGGAAAACATTCAGTACTTC.

The V call is TRBV3-1 (or the pseudogene TRBV3-2), the J call TRBJ2-6; D unresolved. The V gene's germline CDR1 is LGHDT and CDR2 YNNKEL (reference sequence). The CDR3 has 16 amino acids. Between the trimmed V and J ends, which lost 4 bases and 2 bases, there was a span of 12 bases. The CDR3 DNA is TGTGCCAGCAGCCCTTCAGGTGAGCCTGGGGCCAACGTCCTGACTTTC. This sequence encodes CASSPSGEPGANVLTF.

This chain connects TRBV29-1 to TRBJ1-2; 10 nucleotides align to TRBD1. V dropped 7 bases and J dropped 6; count of bases not matched to a gene: 8. CDR3 length: 13 amino acids. Germline-derived CDR1 and CDR2 are SQVTM and ANQGSEA. The CDR3 is CSGGGDRGHGYTF. The CDR3 coding sequence is TGCAGCGGCGGTGGGGACAGGGGACATGGCTACACCTTC. The variable domain in full, with the rest retrieved from reference TRBV29-1 and TRBJ1-2, is SAVISQKPSRDICQRGTSLTIQCQVDSQVTMMFWYRQQPGQSLTLIATANQGSEATYESGFVIDKFPISRPNLTFSTLTVSNMSPEDSSIYLCSGGGDRGHGYTFGSGTRLTVV.

The V gene is TRBV5-1, the J gene TRBJ1-1; 8 nucleotides line up with TRBD1. Germline CDR1 reads SGHRS; CDR2 reads YFSETQ. The CDR3 sequence is 13 residues long. V gave up 6 bases and J gave up 4 bases; unmatched junction bases: 5. The CDR3, as DNA: TGCGCCAGCAAGACGGACAGGGCCACTGAAGCTTTCTTT. Protein: CASKTDRATEAFF.

CDR3 sequence reads: CASSGTAWDSPLHF. The CDR3 DNA is TGTGCCAGCAGTGGGACAGCCTGGGATTCACCCCTCCACTTT. The gene calls are TRBV2 and TRBJ1-6, with a weak D call TRBD1 (6 bases). Germline loops: CDR1 SNHLY, CDR2 FYNNEI. This CDR3 is 14 amino acids long. Trimming pared 4 bases from V and 8 bases from J, leaving 12 bases between.

The V call is TRBV9, the J call TRBJ1-2, with 9 bases lining up with TRBD1. CDR1 is SGDLS and CDR2 is YYNGEE in the germline V gene. Losses at the gene ends were 0 bases for V and 7 bases for J; bases not matched to a gene: 13. The CDR3 consists of 17 residues. The CDR3 DNA follows: TGTGCCAGCAGCGTAGCGGAGGCCGGGGGACAGGGAACTGGCTACACCTTC. Protein: CASSVAEAGGQGTGYTF.

This clone was seen only once. The V gene is TRBV2, the J gene TRBJ2-7, with 8 bases aligning to TRBD1. CDR1 is SNHLY, CDR2 FYNNEI, per germline. The CDR3 has 14 residues. V lost 3 bases to trimming and J lost 3 bases; unmatched junction nucleotides: 4. CDR3 loop: CASSDGTGFYEQYF. For the CDR3, the DNA is TGTGCCAGCAGTGATGGGACAGGATTCTACGAGCAGTACTTC.

The genes are TRBV10-2 and TRBJ1-1; D perhaps matches TRBD1 (6 bases). Looked up from germline, CDR1 is WSHSY and CDR2 is SAAADI. V was clipped by 6 bases and J by 6 bases, with 17 bases between them. The CDR3 is 14 residues long. The chain's CDR3 is CASSDEQGRSEAFF. CDR3 DNA sequence: TGCGCCAGCAGCGACGAACAGGGTAGGTCTGAAGCTTTCTTT.

CDR3 residues: CASSVRGGVDTQYF. The CDR3 DNA is TGTGCCAGCAGCGTACGGGGGGGCGTAGATACGCAGTATTTT. The chain uses TRBV9 and TRBJ2-3; 8 bases match TRBD2. V was clipped by 1 base and J by 5 bases; unmatched bases: 3. Germline CDR1 and CDR2: SGDLS and YYNGEE. The CDR3 covers 14 residues.

The chain employs TRBV7-9 and TRBJ1-3; 9 nucleotides line up with TRBD1. Germline values: CDR1 SEHNR, CDR2 FQNEAQ (reference sequence). V was clipped by 5 bases and J by 0 bases; unmatched bases: 5. The CDR3 has 16 amino acids. Here the CDR3 DNA reads TGTGCCAGCAGCCGAGGGACAGGGAGCTCTGGAAACACCATATATTTT. This codes for CASSRGTGSSGNTIYF.

The chain uses TRBV2 and TRBJ2-7; 7 bases are a match to TRBD1. This CDR3 has 12 residues. Germline CDR1 SNHLY, CDR2 FYNNEI. Trimming cost V 2 bases and J 7 bases; bases outside gene matches: 2. This chain's CDR3 is CASSEMDREQYF. The CDR3 nucleotides read TGTGCCAGCAGTGAAATGGACAGGGAGCAGTACTTC. The full variable domain, with the rest looked up from reference TRBV2 and TRBJ2-7, is EPEVTQTPSHQVTQMGQEVILRCVPISNHLYFYWYRQILGQKVEFLVSFYNNEISEKSEIFDDQFSVERPDGSNFTLKIRSTKLEDSAMYFCASSEMDREQYFGPGTRLTVT.

The rearrangement joins TRBV19 to TRBJ1-5; a possible D gene is TRBD1 (6 bases). The V and J ends lost 7 bases and 1 base respectively, with 11 bases between them. The germline V gene encodes CDR1 LNHDA and CDR2 SQIVND (reference sequence). The CDR3 loop spans 14 amino acids. The CDR3 here is CASKSQGSNQPQHF. CDR3 DNA: TGTGCCAGTAAGTCGCAGGGGAGCAATCAGCCCCAGCATTTT.

CDR3 in DNA: TGTGCCACCCGAGACACCACCTACGAGCAGTACTTC. Its protein is CATRDTTYEQYF. The chain recombines TRBV10-3 with TRBJ2-7; D ambiguous. V lost 10 bases and J lost 2, with 12 bases in between. The CDR3 runs to 12 residues. The V gene's germline CDR1 is ENHRY and CDR2 SYGVKD.

The genes are TRBV3-1 (or the pseudogene TRBV3-2) and TRBJ1-3; TRBD1 aligns across 7 bases. J was trimmed by 5 bases and V by 4 bases; bases with no gene match: 8. CDR3 length equals 15 residues. Germline V gives CDR1 LGHDT, CDR2 YNNKEL (reference sequence). The CDR3 coding sequence is TGTGCCAGCAGCCCGAACCGACAGGGACGAAACACCATATATTTT. It encodes CASSPNRQGRNTIYF.

This chain joins TRBV5-1 and TRBJ2-7, with 8 bases lining up with TRBD1. The CDR3 consists of 15 residues. In germline, CDR1 is SGHRS, CDR2 YFSETQ. The V segment lost 4 bases and the J segment 3 bases; nucleotides outside the gene matches: 9. The CDR3 DNA reads TGCGCCAGCAGCAAAACTCAGGGGGCGGGCTACGAGCAGTACTTC. Its translation is CASSKTQGAGYEQYF.

The chain carries TRBV27 and TRBJ2-5; D unclear. Germline V gene data show CDR1 as MNHEY and CDR2 as SMNVEV (reference sequence). Trimming left V 3 bases short and J 1 base short, with 6 bases between. The CDR3 spans 13 residues. The CDR3 DNA sequence: TGTGCCAGCAGTTTGAGCATCCAAGAGACCCAGTACTTC. It yields the protein CASSLSIQETQYF.

This chain connects TRBV5-5 to TRBJ2-7; D gene unclear. V shed 0 bases and J shed 3 bases, with 10 bases lying between them. The length of the CDR3 is 14 residues. The germline V gene encodes CDR1 SGHKS and CDR2 YYEKEE (reference sequence). The CDR3: CASSLALANYEQYF. In nucleotides, the CDR3 is TGTGCCAGCAGCTTGGCTTTGGCAAACTACGAGCAGTACTTC.

This clone was picked up a small number of times. The chain couples TRBV19 to TRBJ1-5; no reliable D call. The CDR3 contains 14 residues. CDR1 and CDR2 (germline): LNHDA, SQIVND (reference sequence). V lost 7 bases, J lost 8 bases, and 18 bases lay in between. CDR3 nucleotides: TGTGCCAGTACATCTTCGGGGATCGTTGAGCCCCAGCATTTT. This gives the protein CASTSSGIVEPQHF.

The gene calls are TRBV30 and TRBJ1-5, with D uncertain. The CDR3 has 14 residues. V lost 0 bases, J lost 10 bases, and 16 bases lay in between. CDR1 and CDR2 (germline): GTSNPN, SVGIG (reference sequence). The CDR3 sequence: CAWSVRGGGDPQHF. The CDR3, as DNA: TGTGCCTGGAGTGTACGGGGTGGAGGAGACCCCCAGCATTTT.